This T cell receptor beta chain was identified in a study of cytomegalovirus exposure and HLA in healthy donors. Study-level information: The study placed about four fifths of its roughly 410 genotyped donors in the Caucasian-associated ancestry cluster.

This clone has just a few counts. Its antigen is undetermined. V was trimmed by 5 bases and J by 3 bases, leaving 10 bases between them. The germline CDR1 and CDR2 sequences are LNHDA and SQIVND (reference sequence). There are 13 residues in the CDR3. PCR was performed using 60 Vbeta and 13 Jbeta primers. Generated by immunoSEQ multiplex PCR, the TCRdb table keeps only in-frame clones and is missing some. The sample comprises roughly 77,000 clones, about two thirds of which are singletons, and around an eighth rests with the top ten. Findings and limits, study-wide: Cytomegalovirus association was assigned to 170 or so TCR beta chains. In a later analysis, about 17,000 TCR beta sequences were associated with HLA alleles at 0.05 false discovery rate. It was taken for granted in presence/absence analyses that sequencing depth across donors was roughly uniform.

The origin of this receptor is a woman in her 40s in good health and CMV-seropositive. Source material: PBMCs. This sequence joins TRBV19 and TRBJ1-2, with a weak D call TRBD1 (6 bases). Here the CDR3 DNA reads TGTGCCAGTAGTCCCCAGGGGTACTATGGCTACACCTTC. As protein: CASSPQGYYGYTF.